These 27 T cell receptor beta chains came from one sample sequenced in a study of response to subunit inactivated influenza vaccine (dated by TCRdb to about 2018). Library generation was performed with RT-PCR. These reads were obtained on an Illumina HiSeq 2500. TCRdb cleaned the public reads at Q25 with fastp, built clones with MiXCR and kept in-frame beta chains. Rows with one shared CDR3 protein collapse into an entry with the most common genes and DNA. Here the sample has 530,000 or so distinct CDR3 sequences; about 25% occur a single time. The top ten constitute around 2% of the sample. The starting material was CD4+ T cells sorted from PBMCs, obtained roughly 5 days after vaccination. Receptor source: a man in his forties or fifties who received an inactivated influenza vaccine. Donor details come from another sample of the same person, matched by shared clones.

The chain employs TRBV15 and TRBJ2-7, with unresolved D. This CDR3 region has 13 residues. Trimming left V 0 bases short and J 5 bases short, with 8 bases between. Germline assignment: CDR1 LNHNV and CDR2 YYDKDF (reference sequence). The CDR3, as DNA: TGTGCCACCAGCAGAGATCCCCGAGACGAGCAGTACTTC. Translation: CATSRDPRDEQYF. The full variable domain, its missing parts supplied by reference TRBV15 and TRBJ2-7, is DAMVIQNPRYQVTQFGKPVTLSCSQTLNHNVMYWYQQKSSQAPKLLFHYYDKDFNNEADTPDNFQSRRPNTSFCFLDIRSPGLGDTAMYLCATSRDPRDEQYFGPGTRLTVT.

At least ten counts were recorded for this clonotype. The CDR3 loop reads CATSRGDRGRVNEQFF. DNA for the CDR3: TGTGCCACCAGCAGGGGGGACAGGGGGCGCGTCAATGAGCAGTTCTTC. V gene TRBV15 combines with J gene TRBJ2-1; 12 nucleotides line up with TRBD1. J was trimmed by 6 bases and V by 3 bases; bases with no gene match: 6. The germline V gene encodes CDR1 LNHNV and CDR2 YYDKDF (reference sequence). The CDR3 contains 16 residues.

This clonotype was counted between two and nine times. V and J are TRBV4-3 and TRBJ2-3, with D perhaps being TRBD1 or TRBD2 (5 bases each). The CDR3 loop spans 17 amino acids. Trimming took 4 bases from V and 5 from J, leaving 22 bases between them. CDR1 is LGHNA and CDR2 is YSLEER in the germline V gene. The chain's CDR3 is CASSRRDVWGPEDTQYF. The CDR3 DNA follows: TGCGCCAGCAGCCGCCGAGATGTGTGGGGACCAGAAGATACGCAGTATTTT.

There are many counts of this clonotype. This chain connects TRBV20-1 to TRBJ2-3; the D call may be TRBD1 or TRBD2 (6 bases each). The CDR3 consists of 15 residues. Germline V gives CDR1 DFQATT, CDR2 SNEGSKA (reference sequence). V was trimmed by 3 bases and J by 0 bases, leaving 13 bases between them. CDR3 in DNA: TGCAGTGCTAGCTTCGGAGGGGGGAGCACAGATACGCAGTATTTT. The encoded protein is CSASFGGGSTDTQYF.

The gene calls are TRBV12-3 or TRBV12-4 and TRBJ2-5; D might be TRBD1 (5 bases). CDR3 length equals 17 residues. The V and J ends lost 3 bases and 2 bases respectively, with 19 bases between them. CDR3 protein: CASSLGRTGYWQETQYF. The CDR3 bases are TGTGCCAGCAGTTTGGGCCGAACAGGTTATTGGCAAGAGACCCAGTACTTC.

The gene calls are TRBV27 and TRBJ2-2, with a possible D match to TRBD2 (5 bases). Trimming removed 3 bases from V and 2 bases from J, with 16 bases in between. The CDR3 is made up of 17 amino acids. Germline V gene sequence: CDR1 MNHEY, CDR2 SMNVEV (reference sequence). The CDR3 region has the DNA TGTGCCAGCAGTTTTCTTATGGGAGCAGCTAACACCGGGGAGCTGTTTTTT. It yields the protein CASSFLMGAANTGELFF.

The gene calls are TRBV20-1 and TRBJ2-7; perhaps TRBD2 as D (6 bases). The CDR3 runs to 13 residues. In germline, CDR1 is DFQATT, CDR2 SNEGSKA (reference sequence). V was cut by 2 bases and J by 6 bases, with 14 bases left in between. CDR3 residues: CSARTGLGGEQYF. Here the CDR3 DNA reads TGCAGTGCTAGAACAGGACTGGGGGGCGAGCAGTACTTC.

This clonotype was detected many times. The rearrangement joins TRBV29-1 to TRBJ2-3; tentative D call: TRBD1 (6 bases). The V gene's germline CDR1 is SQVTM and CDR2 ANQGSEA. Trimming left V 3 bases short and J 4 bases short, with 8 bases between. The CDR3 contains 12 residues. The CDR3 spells CSVEGASDTQYF. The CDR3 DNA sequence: TGCAGCGTTGAGGGGGCTTCAGATACGCAGTATTTT.

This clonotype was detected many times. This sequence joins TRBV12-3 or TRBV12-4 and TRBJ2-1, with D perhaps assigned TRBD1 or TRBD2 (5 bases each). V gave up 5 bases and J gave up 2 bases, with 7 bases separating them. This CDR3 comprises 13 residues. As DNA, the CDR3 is TGTGCCAGCAGTAGGGGAGCCTACAATGAGCAGTTCTTC. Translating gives CASSRGAYNEQFF.

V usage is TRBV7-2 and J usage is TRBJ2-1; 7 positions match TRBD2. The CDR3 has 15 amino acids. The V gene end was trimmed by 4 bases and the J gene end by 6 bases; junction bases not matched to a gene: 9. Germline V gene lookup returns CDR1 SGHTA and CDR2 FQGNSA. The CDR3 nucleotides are TGTGCCAGCAGCTCTTGGACTAGTTCCCCCAATGAGCAGTTCTTC. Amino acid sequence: CASSSWTSSPNEQFF.

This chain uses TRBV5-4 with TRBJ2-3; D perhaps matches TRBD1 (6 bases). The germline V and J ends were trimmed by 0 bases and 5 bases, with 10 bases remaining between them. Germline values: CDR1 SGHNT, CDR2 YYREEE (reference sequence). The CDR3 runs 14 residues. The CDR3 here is CASSLADSLDTQYF. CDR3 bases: TGTGCCAGCAGCTTGGCGGACAGTTTAGATACGCAGTATTTT.

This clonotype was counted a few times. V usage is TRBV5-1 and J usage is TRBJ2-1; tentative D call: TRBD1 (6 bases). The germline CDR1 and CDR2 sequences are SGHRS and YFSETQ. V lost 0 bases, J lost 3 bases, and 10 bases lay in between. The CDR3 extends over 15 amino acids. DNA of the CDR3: TGCGCCAGCAGCTTGGGGGGCAGGGGCTACAATGAGCAGTTCTTC. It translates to CASSLGGRGYNEQFF.

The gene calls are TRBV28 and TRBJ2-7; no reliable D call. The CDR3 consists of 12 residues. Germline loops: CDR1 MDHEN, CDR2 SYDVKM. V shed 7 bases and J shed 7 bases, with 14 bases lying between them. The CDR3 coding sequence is TGTGCCAGCACCACCCGAAGTCGGGAGCAGTACTTC. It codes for CASTTRSREQYF.

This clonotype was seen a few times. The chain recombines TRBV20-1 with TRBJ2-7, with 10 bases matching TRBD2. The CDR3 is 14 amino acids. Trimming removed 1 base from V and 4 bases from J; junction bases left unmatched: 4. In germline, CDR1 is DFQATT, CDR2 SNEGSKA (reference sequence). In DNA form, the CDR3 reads TGCAGTGCTAGAGGTCTAGCGGGGGAATACGAGCAGTACTTC. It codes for CSARGLAGEYEQYF.

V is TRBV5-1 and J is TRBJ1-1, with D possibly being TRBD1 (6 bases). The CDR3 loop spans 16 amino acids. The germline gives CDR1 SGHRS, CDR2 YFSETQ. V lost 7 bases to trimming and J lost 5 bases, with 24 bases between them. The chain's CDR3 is CASRGSRGGLSTEAFF. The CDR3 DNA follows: TGCGCCAGCCGCGGCTCCCGGGGGGGGCTGAGTACTGAAGCTTTCTTT.

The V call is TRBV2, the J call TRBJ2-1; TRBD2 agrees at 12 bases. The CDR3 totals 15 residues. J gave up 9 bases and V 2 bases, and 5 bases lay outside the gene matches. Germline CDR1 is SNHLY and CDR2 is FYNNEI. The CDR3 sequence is CASSEWLAGGFEQFF. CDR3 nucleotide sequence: TGTGCCAGCAGTGAATGGCTAGCGGGAGGGTTTGAGCAGTTCTTC.

The CDR3 reads CASSQPRGVAGLGEQFF. CDR3 DNA sequence: TGTGCCAGCAGCCAACCCCGGGGGGTAGCGGGACTCGGTGAGCAGTTCTTC. The chain uses TRBV3-1 and TRBJ2-1; TRBD2 matches 8 bases. CDR1 is LGHDT and CDR2 is YNNKEL in the germline V gene (reference sequence). The CDR3 sequence is 17 residues long. The V segment lost 2 bases and the J segment 9 bases; nucleotides outside the gene matches: 15.

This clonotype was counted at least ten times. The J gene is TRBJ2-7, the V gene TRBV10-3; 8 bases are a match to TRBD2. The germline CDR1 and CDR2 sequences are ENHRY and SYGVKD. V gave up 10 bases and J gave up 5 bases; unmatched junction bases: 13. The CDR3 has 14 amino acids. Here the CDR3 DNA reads TGTGCCACCCAGCGGGAGCTGATCGGTGACGAGCAGTACTTC. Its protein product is CATQRELIGDEQYF.

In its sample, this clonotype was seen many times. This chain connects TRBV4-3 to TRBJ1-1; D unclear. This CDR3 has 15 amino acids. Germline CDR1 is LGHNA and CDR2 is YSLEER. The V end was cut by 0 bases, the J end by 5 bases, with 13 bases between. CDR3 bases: TGCGCCAGCAGCCAAGAAAGGGCCGTTGGGACTGAAGCTTTCTTT. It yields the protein CASSQERAVGTEAFF.

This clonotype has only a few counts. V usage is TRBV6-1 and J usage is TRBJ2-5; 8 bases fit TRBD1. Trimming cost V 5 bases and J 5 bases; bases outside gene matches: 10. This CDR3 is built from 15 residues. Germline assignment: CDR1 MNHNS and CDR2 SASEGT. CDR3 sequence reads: CASSPVQGARETQYF. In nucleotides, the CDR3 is TGTGCCAGCAGTCCGGTTCAGGGGGCGCGGGAGACCCAGTACTTC.

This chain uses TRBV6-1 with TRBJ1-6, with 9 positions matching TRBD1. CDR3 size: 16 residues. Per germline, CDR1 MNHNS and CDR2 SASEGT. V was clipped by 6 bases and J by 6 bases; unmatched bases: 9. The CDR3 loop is CASRMGQGVVNSPLHF. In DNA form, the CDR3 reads TGTGCCAGCAGGATGGGACAGGGAGTCGTTAATTCACCCCTCCACTTT.

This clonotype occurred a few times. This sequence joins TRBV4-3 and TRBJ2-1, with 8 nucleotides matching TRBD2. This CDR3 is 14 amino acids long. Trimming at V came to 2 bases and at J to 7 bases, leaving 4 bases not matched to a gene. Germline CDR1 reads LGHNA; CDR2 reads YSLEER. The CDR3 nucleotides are TGCGCCAGCAGCCAATCACTAGCGGCAAATGAGCAGTTCTTC. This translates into CASSQSLAANEQFF.

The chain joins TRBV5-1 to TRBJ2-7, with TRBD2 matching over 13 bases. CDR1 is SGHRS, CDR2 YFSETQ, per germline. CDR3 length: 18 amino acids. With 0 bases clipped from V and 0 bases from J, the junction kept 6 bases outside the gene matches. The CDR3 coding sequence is TGCGCCAGCAGCTTGGCCTTGGGGACTAGCGGGGTCTCCTACGAGCAGTACTTC. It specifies CASSLALGTSGVSYEQYF.

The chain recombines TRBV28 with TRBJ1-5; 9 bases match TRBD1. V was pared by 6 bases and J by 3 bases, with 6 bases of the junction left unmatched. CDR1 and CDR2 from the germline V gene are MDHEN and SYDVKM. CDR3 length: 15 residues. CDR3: CASSSGQGYNQPQHF. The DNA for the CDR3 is TGTGCCAGCAGCTCCGGACAGGGGTACAATCAGCCCCAGCATTTT. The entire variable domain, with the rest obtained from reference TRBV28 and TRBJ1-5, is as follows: DVKVTQSSRYLVKRTGEKVFLECVQDMDHENMFWYRQDPGLGLRLIYFSYDVKMKEKGDIPEGYSVSREKKERFSLILESASTNQTSMYLCASSSGQGYNQPQHFGDGTRLSIL.

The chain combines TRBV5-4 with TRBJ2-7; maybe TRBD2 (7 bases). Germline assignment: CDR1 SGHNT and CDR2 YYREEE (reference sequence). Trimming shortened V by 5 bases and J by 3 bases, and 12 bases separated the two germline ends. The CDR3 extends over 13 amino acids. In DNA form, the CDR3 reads TGTGCCAGCAGGAGGGGGGGTGACTACGAGCAGTACTTC. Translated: CASRRGGDYEQYF.

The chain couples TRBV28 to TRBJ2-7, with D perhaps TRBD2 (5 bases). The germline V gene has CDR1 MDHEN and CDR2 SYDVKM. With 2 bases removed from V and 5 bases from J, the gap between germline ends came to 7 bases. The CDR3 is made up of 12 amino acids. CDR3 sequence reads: CASSLTTNEQYF. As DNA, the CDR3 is TGTGCCAGCAGTTTAACGACTAACGAGCAGTACTTC.

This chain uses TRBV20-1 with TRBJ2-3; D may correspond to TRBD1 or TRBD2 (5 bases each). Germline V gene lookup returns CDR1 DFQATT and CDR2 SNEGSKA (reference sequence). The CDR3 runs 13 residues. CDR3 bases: TGCAGGCCCCGGGGCCCTAGCACAGATACGCAGTATTTT. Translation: CRPRGPSTDTQYF.